Only a few counts were recorded for the clone carrying this TCR beta chain. The target antigen is unknown. This sample is drawn from a study of response to subunit inactivated influenza vaccine. Points from the study as a whole: Only a handful of new T cells, the authors suggested, are recruited with each seasonal influenza vaccination.

TCRdb re-called the RT-PCR reads through MiXCR, storing one row per CDR3 protein. Here the sample spans around 790,000 distinct CDR3 sequences, about 20% being singletons. The receptor was derived from a man aged 45 to 65 who received an inactivated influenza vaccine. The source material was PBMCs from blood, sampled roughly 5 days after vaccination.

The CDR3 DNA follows: TGTGCCAGCAGCTACGGACAGCACTACGAGCAGTACTTC. It codes for CASSYGQHYEQYF. The rearrangement joins TRBV5-8 to TRBJ2-7; maybe TRBD1 (6 bases). The CDR3 runs 13 residues. The ends were cut back, 3 bases at V and 3 bases at J, with 10 bases in the middle. Germline loops: CDR1 SGHTS, CDR2 YDEGEE.